The 21 T cell receptor beta chains reported below all come from one sample, sequenced in a study of tumor and adjacent non-tumor tissue in lung cancer. The library came from three nested PCR rounds adapted from ARM-PCR protocols. MiXCR, applied by TCRdb to the multiplex PCR reads, yields one record per CDR3 protein. The data hold about 48,000 distinct CDR3 sequences, with about two thirds observed a single time. No cell sorting was done before RNA was extracted from the tissue. The normal lung tissue was taken more than 3 cm from the tumor edge. Sequencing input: distant non-tumor lung tissue. These receptors came from a woman in her seventies with non-small cell lung cancer.

As for this clonotype: In this CDR3 the conserved last residue, phenylalanine or tryptophan, is missing, so a read error is likely. The V call is TRBV7-3, the J call TRBJ1-2; unclear D gene. CDR3 length: 13 amino acids. Germline V gives CDR1 SGHTA, CDR2 FQGTGA. The CDR3, as DNA: TGTGTCAGCAGCTTTGGTCGGAACTATGGCTACACCTTA. Translation: CVSSFGRNYGYTL.

On this clonotype: Lacking the conserved final phenylalanine or tryptophan, this CDR3 likely reflects a read error. The chain joins TRBV11-1 to TRBJ2-3, with 7 bases fitting TRBD2. The germline V gene encodes CDR1 SGHAT and CDR2 FQDESV (reference sequence). This CDR3 has 14 amino acids. The CDR3 nucleotides read TGTGCCAGCAGCTTAGCCCCGGGACTATATACACAGTATTCT. Protein sequence: CASSLAPGLYTQYS.

There are many counts of this clonotype. J is TRBJ2-2 and V is TRBV7-9, with D perhaps being TRBD1 or TRBD2 (5 bases each). The V gene lost 8 bases and the J gene lost 6 bases, with 13 bases spanning the gap. The CDR3 contains 13 residues. CDR1 and CDR2 (germline): SEHNR, FQNEAQ (reference sequence). The CDR3 sequence: CASRRVGAGELFF. CDR3 nucleotide sequence: TGTGCCAGCCGCCGAGTGGGGGCCGGGGAGCTGTTTTTT. Combining the CDR3 with reference TRBV7-9 and TRBJ2-2 gives the whole variable domain DTGVSQNPRHKITKRGQNVTFRCDPISEHNRLYWYRQTLGQGPEFLTYFQNEAQLEKSRLLSDRFSAERPKGSFSTLEIQRTEQGDSAMYLCASRRVGAGELFFGEGSRLTVL.

Worth noting for this clonotype: One base away lies a much larger clone, so this may be a sequencing read error. The rearrangement uses TRBV5-1 and TRBJ1-1; TRBD1 matches at 7 bases. Germline V gives CDR1 SGHRS, CDR2 YFSETQ. CDR3 length: 14 amino acids. As DNA, the CDR3 is TGCACCAGCACGTCCGGGACAGTGAACACTGAAGCTTTCTTT. Residues: CTSTSGTVNTEAFF. Combining the CDR3 with reference TRBV5-1 and TRBJ1-1 gives the whole variable domain KAGVTQTPRYLIKTRGQQVTLSCSPISGHRSVSWYQQTPGQGLQFLFEYFSETQRNKGNFPGRFSGRQFSNSRSEMNVSTLELGDSALYLCTSTSGTVNTEAFFGQGTRLTVV.

Concerning this clonotype: A much bigger clone sits one base away, suggesting this may be a read error. This chain joins TRBV6-6 and TRBJ2-7; 8 positions match TRBD2. This CDR3 has 14 amino acids. The V gene's germline CDR1 is MNHNY and CDR2 SVGAGI (reference sequence). V gave up 5 bases and J gave up 6 bases; unmatched junction bases: 9. The CDR3 DNA is TGTGCCAGCAGTCACGGGACTAGGAATCTCGAGCAGTACTTC. Its protein product is CASSHGTRNLEQYF.

Remarks on this clonotype: A read error may produce the germline difference seen at one junction end. The chain uses TRBV12-3 or TRBV12-4 and TRBJ2-1; 12 bases align to TRBD2. The CDR3 has 15 residues. The CDR3 bases are TGTGCCAGCAGTTATACTAGCGGGAGGTTTAATGAGCAGTCTTTC. Residues: CASSYTSGRFNEQSF.

Of note for this clonotype: A much larger clone lies one base from this, so it may be a read error. The rearrangement links TRBV11-2 to TRBJ2-3; D perhaps matches TRBD1 (5 bases). The germline gives CDR1 SGHAT, CDR2 FQNNGV. This CDR3 has 16 amino acids. V lost 5 bases and J 5 bases, leaving 20 bases between the germline ends. The CDR3 spells CASSPRVGENRDTQYF. CDR3 in DNA: TGTGCCAGCAGCCCCAGGGTAGGAGAGAACAGAGATACGCAGTATTTT.

A few counts support this clonotype. Since a much larger clone is just one base distant, this may be a read error. The rearrangement uses TRBV28 and TRBJ1-1; no definite D call. This CDR3 region has 10 residues. Germline V CDR1 and CDR2: MDHEN, SYDVKM. V lost 10 bases to trimming and J lost 7 bases, with 10 bases between them. The DNA for the CDR3 is TGTGCCACTTATGGTGTTGAAGCTTTCTTT. It specifies CATYGVEAFF. Filled out from reference TRBV28 and TRBJ1-1, the complete variable domain reads DVKVTQSSRYLVKRTGEKVFLECVQDMDHENMFWYRQDPGLGLRLIYFSYDVKMKEKGDIPEGYSVSREKKERFSLILESASTNQTSMYLCATYGVEAFFGQGTRLTVV.

This clonotype has more than one count but fewer than ten. This likely comes from a read error, as the CDR3 has no conserved phenylalanine or tryptophan at its end. The V gene is TRBV20-1, the J gene TRBJ2-1; TRBD2 matches 11 bases. The CDR3 runs to 18 residues. In germline, CDR1 is DFQATT, CDR2 SNEGSKA (reference sequence). V lost 5 bases and J lost 5; bases outside the gene matches: 17. CDR3 coding DNA: TGCAGTGCTCAAACCGGGACTAGCGGTGAAAGATGGGACAATGAGCAGTTCCTC. Amino acids: CSAQTGTSGERWDNEQFL.

The V call is TRBV11-2, the J call TRBJ2-7; D might be TRBD1 (5 bases). Looked up from germline, CDR1 is SGHAT and CDR2 is FQNNGV. Trimming shortened V by 8 bases and J by 7 bases, and 21 bases separated the two germline ends. The CDR3 extends over 14 amino acids. The CDR3 sequence is CASGKGKLGLEQYF. The DNA for the CDR3 is TGTGCCAGCGGTAAGGGGAAGCTCGGGTTAGAGCAGTACTTC.

Concerning this clonotype: This may come from a read error, since a much larger clone is one base off. The gene calls are TRBV6-5 and TRBJ2-1, with a tentative D call TRBD2 (5 bases). Germline V gene lookup returns CDR1 MNHEY and CDR2 SVGAGI. The CDR3 has 12 residues. The CDR3 DNA reads TGTGCCAGCAGTTACCGGGGAAATGAGCAGATCTTC. It specifies CASSYRGNEQIF.

The chain couples TRBV6-5 to TRBJ1-2, with D possibly TRBD1 on 6 matching bases. Per germline, CDR1 MNHEY and CDR2 SVGAGI. The CDR3 loop spans 15 amino acids. DNA of the CDR3: TGTACCACCAGTTACTCGATTAATCAGGGACATGACTACACCTTC. As protein: CTTSYSINQGHDYTF.

With respect to this clonotype: The conserved final phenylalanine or tryptophan is absent from the CDR3, which likely points to a read error. Because the CDR3's place on the DNA is in doubt, the DNA is left out and the CDR3 is given as listed by TCRdb. The V and J genes are TRBV29-1 and TRBJ2-5; TRBD2 was called by the table and not checked on the DNA. Germline V lookup: CDR1 SQVTM, CDR2 ANQGSEA. The CDR3 has 15 residues if both end residues are counted. The CDR3 is CSAGPSGAYQETQYL.

This clonotype showed up many times. The CDR3 region is CASRAQNGAVSHF. The CDR3 DNA sequence: TGTGCCAGCAGAGCTCAAAACGGGGCAGTCAGCCACTTT. The J gene is TRBJ1-6, the V gene TRBV12-3 or TRBV12-4; D is possibly TRBD1 (5 bases). The V end lost 6 bases, the J end lost 18 bases, and 21 bases lay between the germline ends. The CDR3 sequence is 13 residues long.

A note on this clonotype: This may come from a read error, since a much larger clone is one base off. The chain links TRBV28 to TRBJ2-4; perhaps TRBD2 as D (5 bases). Germline CDR1 MDHEN, CDR2 SYDVKM. The V gene lost 8 bases and the J gene lost 11 bases, with 13 bases spanning the gap. The CDR3 has 11 amino acids. For the CDR3, the DNA is TGTGCCAGCGGGTACAAGGGAGTTCAGTACTTC. Its translation: CASGYKGVQYF.

This clonotype showed up many times. The chain couples TRBV20-1 to TRBJ2-1; D gene unclear. The CDR3 runs to 15 residues. Per germline, CDR1 DFQATT and CDR2 SNEGSKA (reference sequence). V was trimmed by 1 base and J by 7 bases, leaving 17 bases between them. The CDR3 protein is CSARVVSAPGNEQFF. Written as DNA, the CDR3 is TGCAGTGCTAGAGTTGTGAGCGCCCCCGGGAATGAGCAGTTCTTC.

This clonotype was seen at least ten times. A much larger clone lies a single base off, so this may be a read error. V usage is TRBV6-1 and J usage is TRBJ1-1; D ambiguous. The V end lost 2 bases, the J end lost 6 bases, and 19 bases lay between the germline ends. CDR3 length equals 16 residues. Germline V CDR1 and CDR2: MNHNS, SASEGT. The CDR3 sequence is CASSEIPPPYGAEAFF. DNA of the CDR3: TGTGCCAGCAGTGAAATCCCCCCACCCTACGGCGCTGAAGCTTTCTTT.

The V gene is TRBV2, the J gene TRBJ2-1; 8 bases are a match to TRBD1. CDR1 and CDR2 from the germline V gene are SNHLY and FYNNEI. V gave up 6 bases and J gave up 9 bases; unmatched junction bases: 10. The CDR3 loop spans 14 amino acids. The CDR3 DNA is TGTGCCAGCAGGACCAGGACAGGGAAGAGTGAGCAGTTCTTC. This gives the protein CASRTRTGKSEQFF.

In the case of this clonotype: An end of the junction does not agree with germline; a read error may underlie this. The rearrangement links TRBV6-7 to TRBJ2-1; D unresolved. TRBV6-7 falls under the ORF class, with uncertain function. CDR3 size: 15 residues. As DNA, the CDR3 is TGTGCCAGCTGTTACGCCTGGACGGTGTCGGATGAGCAGTTCTTC. This codes for CASCYAWTVSDEQFF.

About this clonotype: No conserved phenylalanine or tryptophan is present at the end of the CDR3, so a read error is the likely explanation. The CDR3 protein is CSAKRLWEDSSYEQYL. DNA of the CDR3: TGCAGCGCAAAGAGGTTGTGGGAGGACAGCTCCTACGAGCAGTACCTC. This chain links TRBV29-1 with TRBJ2-7; D tentatively reads TRBD1 or TRBD2 (6 bases each). The CDR3 runs to 16 residues. Germline lookup yields CDR1 SQVTM and CDR2 ANQGSEA. The V and J ends lost 7 bases and 0 bases respectively, with 22 bases between them.

The chain links TRBV20-1 to TRBJ2-1, with a tentative D call TRBD2 (5 bases). This CDR3 has 13 amino acids. CDR1 and CDR2 (germline): DFQATT, SNEGSKA (reference sequence). The V and J ends lost 6 bases and 8 bases respectively, with 17 bases between them. CDR3 sequence: CSALAIARDEQFF. In DNA form, the CDR3 reads TGCAGTGCCCTAGCCATTGCGCGGGATGAGCAGTTCTTC.